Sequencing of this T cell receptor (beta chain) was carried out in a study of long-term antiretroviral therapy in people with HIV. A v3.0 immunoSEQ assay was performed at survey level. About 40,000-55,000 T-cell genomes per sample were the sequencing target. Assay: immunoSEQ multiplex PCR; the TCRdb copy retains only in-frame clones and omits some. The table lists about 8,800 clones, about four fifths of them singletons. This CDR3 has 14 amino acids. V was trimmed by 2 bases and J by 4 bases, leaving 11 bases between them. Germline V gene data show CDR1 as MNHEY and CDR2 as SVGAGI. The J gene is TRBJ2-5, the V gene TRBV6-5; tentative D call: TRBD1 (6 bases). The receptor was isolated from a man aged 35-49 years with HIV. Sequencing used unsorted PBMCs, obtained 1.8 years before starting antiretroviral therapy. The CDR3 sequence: CASSYPEGGETQYF. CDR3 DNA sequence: TGTGCCAGCAGTTACCCAGAAGGGGGAGAGACCCAGTACTTC.